The entry below describes one T cell receptor beta chain. This clonotype turned up a few times. The antigen it binds to is not known. Base quality data are lacking; no much larger clone is found one base away. The data belong to a study of T-cell reconstitution after alpha-beta-depleted transplantation in children (dated by TCRdb to about 2016). Background on the whole study: The study quantitatively tracked T-cell immune reconstitution after TCRalphabeta/CD19-depleted allogeneic hematopoietic cell transplantation in children using TCR repertoire profiling.

Receptor libraries were prepared by PCR. Sequencing relied on an Illumina HiSeq 2500. TCR libraries were prepared with molecular barcoding, using unique molecular identifiers to normalize TCRbeta repertoire quantification. TCRdb took the public reads, trimmed them with fastp at Q25, ran MiXCR for clone calling and kept in-frame beta chains. When rows share a CDR3 protein, they turn into one entry using the most common DNA and genes. Across this sample there are hundreds of thousands of distinct CDR3 sequences, with 16% seen only once. The top ten clones comprise approximately 1% of the sample. Deletion took 3 bases off V and 3 bases off J, with a span of 13 bases between the germline ends. The germline V gene (reference sequence) supplies CDR1 DFQATT and CDR2 SNEGSKA. The CDR3 holds 14 amino acids from the cysteine to the phenylalanine. Only the CDR3 part of the read is kept: 42 bases, read in frame from the first base.

The chain is assembled from TRBV20-1 and TRBJ2-3; the D element could tentatively be TRBD1 or TRBD2, as 6 bases agree for each. The sequences come from PBMCs from the stem cell graft donor, collected from the stem cell graft. This TCR came from a human donor who donated a stem cell graft to a child with acute myeloid leukemia. Read as DNA, the sequence is TGCAGTGCTAGTAGAGGGGGGAAGACAGATACGCAGTATTTT. Its translation is CSASRGGKTDTQYF.